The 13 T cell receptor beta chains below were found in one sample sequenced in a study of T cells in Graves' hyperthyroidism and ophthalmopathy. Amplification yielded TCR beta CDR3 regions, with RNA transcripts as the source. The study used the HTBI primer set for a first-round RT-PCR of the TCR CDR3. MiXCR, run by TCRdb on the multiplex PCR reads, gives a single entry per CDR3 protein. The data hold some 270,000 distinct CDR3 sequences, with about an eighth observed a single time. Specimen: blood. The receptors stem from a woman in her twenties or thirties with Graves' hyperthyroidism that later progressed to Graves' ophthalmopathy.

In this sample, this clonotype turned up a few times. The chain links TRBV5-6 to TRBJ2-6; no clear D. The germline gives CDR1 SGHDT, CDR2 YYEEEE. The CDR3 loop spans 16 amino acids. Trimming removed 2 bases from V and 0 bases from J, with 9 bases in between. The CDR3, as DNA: TGTGCCAGCAGCTTCACCGTTAGCTCTGGGGCCAACGTCCTGACTTTC. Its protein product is CASSFTVSSGANVLTF.

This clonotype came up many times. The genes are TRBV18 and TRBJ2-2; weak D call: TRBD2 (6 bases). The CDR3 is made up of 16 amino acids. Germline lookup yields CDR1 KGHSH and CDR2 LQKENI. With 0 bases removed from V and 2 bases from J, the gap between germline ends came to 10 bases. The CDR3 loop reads CASSPPTSTNTGELFF. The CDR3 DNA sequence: TGTGCCAGCTCACCACCTACTAGCACAAACACCGGGGAGCTGTTTTTT.

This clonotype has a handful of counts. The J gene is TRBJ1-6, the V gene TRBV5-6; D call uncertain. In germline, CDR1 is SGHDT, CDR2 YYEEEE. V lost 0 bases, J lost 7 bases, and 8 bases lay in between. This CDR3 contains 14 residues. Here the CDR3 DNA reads TGTGCCAGCAGCTTGGATGGGATGAATTCACCCCTCCACTTT. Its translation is CASSLDGMNSPLHF.

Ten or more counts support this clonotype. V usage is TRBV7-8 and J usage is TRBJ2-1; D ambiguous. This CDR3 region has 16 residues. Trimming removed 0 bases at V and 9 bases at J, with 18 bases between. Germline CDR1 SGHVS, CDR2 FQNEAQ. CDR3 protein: CASSLALAGPPGEQFF. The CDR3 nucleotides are TGTGCCAGCAGCTTAGCGTTGGCAGGCCCTCCAGGTGAGCAGTTCTTC. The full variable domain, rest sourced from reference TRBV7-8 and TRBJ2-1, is GAGVSQSPRYKVAKRGQDVALRCDPISGHVSLFWYQQALGQGPEFLTYFQNEAQLDKSGLPSDRFFAERPEGSVSTLKIQRTQQEDSAVYLCASSLALAGPPGEQFFGPGTRLTVL.

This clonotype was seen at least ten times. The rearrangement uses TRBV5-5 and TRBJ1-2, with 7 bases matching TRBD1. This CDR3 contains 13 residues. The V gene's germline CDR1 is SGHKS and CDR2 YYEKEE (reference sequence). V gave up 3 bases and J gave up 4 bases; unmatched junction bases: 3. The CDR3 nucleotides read TGTGCCAGCAGCTCGACAGGGTTCTATGGCTACACCTTC. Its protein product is CASSSTGFYGYTF.

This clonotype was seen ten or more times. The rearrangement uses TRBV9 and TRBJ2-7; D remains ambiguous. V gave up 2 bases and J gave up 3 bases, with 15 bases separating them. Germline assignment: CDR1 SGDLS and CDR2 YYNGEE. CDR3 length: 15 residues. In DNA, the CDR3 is TGTGCCAGCAGCGTGAGTCCCAGAATCGACTACGAGCAGTACTTC. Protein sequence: CASSVSPRIDYEQYF.

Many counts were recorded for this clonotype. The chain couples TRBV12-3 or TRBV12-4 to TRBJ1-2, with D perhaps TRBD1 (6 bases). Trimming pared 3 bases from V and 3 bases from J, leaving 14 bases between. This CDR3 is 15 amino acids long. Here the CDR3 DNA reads TGTGCCAGCAGTTTCCCGGGGGCGATGGACTATGGCTACACCTTC. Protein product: CASSFPGAMDYGYTF.

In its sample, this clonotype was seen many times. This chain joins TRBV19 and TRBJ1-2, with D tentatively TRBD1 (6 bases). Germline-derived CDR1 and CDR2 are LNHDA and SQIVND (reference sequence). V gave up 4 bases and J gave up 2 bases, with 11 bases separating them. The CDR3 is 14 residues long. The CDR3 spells CASSTPTGNYGYTF. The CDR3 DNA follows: TGTGCCAGTAGTACTCCGACAGGCAACTATGGCTACACCTTC.

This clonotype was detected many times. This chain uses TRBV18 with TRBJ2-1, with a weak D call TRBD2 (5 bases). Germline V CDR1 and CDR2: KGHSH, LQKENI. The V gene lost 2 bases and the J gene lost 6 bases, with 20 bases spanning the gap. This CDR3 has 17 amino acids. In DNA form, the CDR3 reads TGTGCCAGCTCACCAGAGTACGGGGAGCTGGCCTCCAATGAGCAGTTCTTC. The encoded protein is CASSPEYGELASNEQFF.

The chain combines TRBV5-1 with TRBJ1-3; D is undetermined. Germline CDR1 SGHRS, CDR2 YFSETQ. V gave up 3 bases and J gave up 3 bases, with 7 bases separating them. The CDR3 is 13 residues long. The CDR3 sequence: CASSSGVGNTIYF. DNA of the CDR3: TGCGCCAGCAGCTCGGGTGTTGGAAACACCATATATTTT.

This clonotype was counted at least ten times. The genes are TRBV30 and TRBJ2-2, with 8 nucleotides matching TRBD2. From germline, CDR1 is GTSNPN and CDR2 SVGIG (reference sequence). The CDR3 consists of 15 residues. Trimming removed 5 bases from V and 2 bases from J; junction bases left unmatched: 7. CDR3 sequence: CAWGIAGLNTGELFF. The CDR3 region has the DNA TGTGCCTGGGGGATAGCGGGACTAAACACCGGGGAGCTGTTTTTT.

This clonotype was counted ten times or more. CDR3 DNA sequence: TGTGCCAGCACCGCGGTCGGGGAGCTGTTTTTT. This gives the protein CASTAVGELFF. The rearrangement uses TRBV7-8 and TRBJ2-2; D unclear. This CDR3 is built from 11 residues. With 7 bases removed from V and 7 bases from J, the gap between germline ends came to 7 bases. Germline assignment: CDR1 SGHVS and CDR2 FQNEAQ.

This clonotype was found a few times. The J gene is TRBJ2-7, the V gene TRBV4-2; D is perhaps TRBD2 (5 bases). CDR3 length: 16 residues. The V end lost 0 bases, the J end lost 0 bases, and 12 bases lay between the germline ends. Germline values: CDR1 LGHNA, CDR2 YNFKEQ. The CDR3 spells CASSQDRTFASYEQYF. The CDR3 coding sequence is TGTGCCAGCAGCCAAGATAGGACTTTTGCCTCCTACGAGCAGTACTTC.